This T cell receptor beta chain was captured by sequencing in a study of T cells in Graves' hyperthyroidism and ophthalmopathy. The CDR3 spans 13 residues. After removal of 7 bases from V and 4 bases from J, the junction contained 6 bases not matched to a gene. The V gene's germline CDR1 is LNHNV and CDR2 YYDKDF (reference sequence). RNA transcripts served as the template for amplifying TCR beta CDR3 regions. First-round RT-PCR targeting the TCR CDR3 was performed with the HTBI primer set. TCRdb recomputed calls from the multiplex PCR reads with MiXCR, one row per CDR3 protein. The data hold over 700,000 distinct CDR3 sequences, with about 38% observed a single time.

The sequenced sample consisted of blood. This clonotype originated in a man aged 18 to 30 with Graves' hyperthyroidism. V usage is TRBV15 and J usage is TRBJ2-7; 8 bases are a match to TRBD1. As DNA, the CDR3 is TGTGCCACCACAGGGGGCGCGTCTTACGAGCAGTACTTC. This encodes CATTGGASYEQYF.